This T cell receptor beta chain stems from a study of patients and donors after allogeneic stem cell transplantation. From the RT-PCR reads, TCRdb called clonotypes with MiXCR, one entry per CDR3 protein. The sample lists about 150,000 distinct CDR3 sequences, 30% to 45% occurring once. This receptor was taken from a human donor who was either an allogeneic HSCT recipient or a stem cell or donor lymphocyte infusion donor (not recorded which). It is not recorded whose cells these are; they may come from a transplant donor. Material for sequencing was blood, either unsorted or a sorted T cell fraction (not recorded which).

In DNA form, the CDR3 reads TGCGCCAGCAGCTTGGCATGGACCACGCAAGAGACCCAGTACTTC. Its protein product is CASSLAWTTQETQYF. The chain has TRBV5-1 and TRBJ2-5; the D is unclear. V was shortened by 0 bases and J by 2 bases, with 11 bases between the two germline ends. The CDR3 extends over 15 amino acids. Germline V lookup: CDR1 SGHRS, CDR2 YFSETQ.